These 16 T cell receptor beta chains came from one sample sequenced in a study of T cell clonality in common variable immunodeficiency. The data were produced by immunoSEQ multiplex PCR, yet TCRdb's version contains in-frame clones alone and is incomplete. This sample has some 42,000 clones and no singletons, with approximately 1.3% in the ten largest. The sequenced sample consisted of peripheral blood mononuclear cells. Every receptor here comes from a person aged 18 to 70 in good health.

This clone occurred many times. The read finishes 3 residues shy of the CDR3 end, and the germline J gene is used to complete it. V is TRBV29-1 and J is TRBJ2-7, with D possibly matching TRBD2 (5 bases). In germline, CDR1 is SQVTM, CDR2 ANQGSEA. The CDR3 spans 12 residues. Trimming took off 6 bases at V and 2 bases at J, with 11 bases between the two ends. The CDR3 sequence: CSVNSGAYEQYF. The DNA read from the CDR3 is TGCAGCGTAAACAGCGGAGCCTACGAG.

This clone was seen more than once but under ten times. A far larger clone is one base from this, pointing to a likely read error. The sequenced fragment ends 3 residues before the CDR3 boundary, so the rest is inferred from the germline J gene. This sequence joins TRBV19 and TRBJ2-1; TRBD2 agrees at 7 bases. CDR1 LNHDA and CDR2 SQIVND come from the germline V gene (reference sequence). CDR3 length: 16 residues. CDR3 sequence: CASGIAPGRAYNEQFF. Partial CDR3 DNA: TGTGCCAGTGGTATAGCCCCGGGGAGGGCTTACAATGAG.

This clone was counted at least ten times. The read ends 3 residues shy of where the CDR3 ends; the end is completed using the germline J gene. The genes are TRBV20-1 and TRBJ2-1; 12 bases map to TRBD1. The CDR3 spans 13 residues. Trimming at V came to 5 bases and at J to 9 bases, leaving 5 bases not matched to a gene. Germline CDR1 and CDR2: DFQATT and SNEGSKA (reference sequence). The CDR3 bases that were read are TGCAGTGCTCCGGGACAGGGGGCGAGTGAG. Amino acid sequence: CSAPGQGASE. In full, the CDR3 reads CSAPGQGASEQFF.

This clone was seen ten or more times. The CDR3 end is not reached by the read, which stops 3 residues before it; the germline J gene fills it in. This sequence joins TRBV5-6 and TRBJ2-3; TRBD1 aligns across 7 bases. With V trimmed by 4 bases and J by 2 bases, 7 bases remained unmatched. This CDR3 region has 15 residues. The germline CDR1 and CDR2 sequences are SGHDT and YYEEEE. The CDR3 sequence is CASSLEQGNTDTQYF. The DNA read from the CDR3 is TGTGCCAGCAGCCTCGAACAGGGGAACACAGATACG.

This clone was counted ten times or more. From the germline J gene comes the end of the CDR3, since the read stops 3 residues before it. The chain joins TRBV19 to TRBJ2-3; 13 bases are shared with TRBD2. Germline V lookup: CDR1 LNHDA, CDR2 SQIVND (reference sequence). This CDR3 has 16 amino acids. J lost 0 bases, V lost 11 bases, and 8 bases had no gene match. Partial CDR3 DNA: TGTGCCGCGACTAGCGGGAGGAGTAAAAGCACAGATACG. Protein product: CAATSGRSKSTDT. The CDR3 as a whole reads CAATSGRSKSTDTQYF.

As to this clone: The read ends 3 residues before the CDR3 terminus; that terminus is restored from the germline J gene. This chain joins TRBV7-9 and TRBJ1-2; weak D call: TRBD1 (5 bases). This CDR3 spans 14 amino acids. Germline loops: CDR1 SEHNR, CDR2 FQNEAQ (reference sequence). The DNA read from the CDR3 is TGTGCCAGCACCCCCCCCGGGCAGGGCAATGAC. This encodes CASTPPGQGND. Given in full, the CDR3 is CASTPPGQGNDYTF.

CDR3 DNA, as far as it was read: TGTGCCAGCTCACCTACGAGGGGGGGAGAAGAGACG. This sequence encodes CASSPTRGGEET. The complete CDR3 reads CASSPTRGGEETQYF. V gene TRBV18 combines with J gene TRBJ2-3, with D perhaps TRBD2 (7 bases). The DNA ends 3 residues before the CDR3 does, and the rest of the CDR3 is filled in from the germline J gene. The CDR3 spans 15 residues. Germline V gives CDR1 KGHSH, CDR2 LQKENI.

This clone turned up a few times. A much larger clone differs by one base, so this may be a read error. The read gets to within 3 residues of the CDR3 end, and the germline J gene fills in the rest. The gene calls are TRBV7-2 and TRBJ2-3; D unclear. CDR1 SGHTA and CDR2 FQGNSA come from the germline V gene. CDR3 length: 15 amino acids. The CDR3 region is CASSLGFGFEETQYF. The sequenced part of the CDR3 DNA is TGTGCCAGCAGCTTAGGATTTGGCTTTGAAGAGACG.

This clone has a count of ten or more. The CDR3 end is not reached by the read, which stops 3 residues before it; the germline J gene fills it in. The rearrangement links TRBV2 to TRBJ1-2; 7 positions match TRBD1. With V trimmed by 6 bases and J by 6 bases, 7 bases remained unmatched. The CDR3 is 13 residues long. Germline loops: CDR1 SNHLY, CDR2 FYNNEI. CDR3 bases read: TGTGCCAGCAGGGCACAGGGGACTGATGGC. The encoded protein is CASRAQGTDG. The full CDR3 reads CASRAQGTDGYTF.

This clone was observed many times. The observed sequence ends 3 residues before the CDR3 terminus, with the missing tail filled in from the germline J gene. The gene calls are TRBV2 and TRBJ1-5; D is unresolved. This CDR3 contains 14 residues. Trimming shortened V by 7 bases and J by 0 bases, and 10 bases separated the two germline ends. Germline assignment: CDR1 SNHLY and CDR2 FYNNEI. The part of the CDR3 DNA that was read is TGTGCCAGCACCAGCGCCAATAGCAATCAGCCC. Its translation is CASTSANSNQP. The whole CDR3 protein reads CASTSANSNQPQHF.

This clone was seen repeatedly, ten times or more. The missing CDR3 end, 3 residues past where the read stops, is filled in from the germline J gene. The chain recombines TRBV7-8 with TRBJ2-4; D may be TRBD2 (6 bases). The CDR3 has 14 amino acids. Germline assignment: CDR1 SGHVS and CDR2 FQNEAQ. V was cut by 0 bases and J by 7 bases, with 10 bases left in between. Incomplete CDR3 DNA: TGTGCCAGCAGCTTAGCAAGGGGACTGAACATT. Protein: CASSLARGLNI. The entire CDR3 sequence reads CASSLARGLNIQYF.

This clone has a count of ten or more. The read gets to within 3 residues of the CDR3 end, and the germline J gene fills in the rest. The chain couples TRBV10-3 to TRBJ2-1; 8 positions match TRBD2. The CDR3 consists of 14 residues. Germline lookup yields CDR1 ENHRY and CDR2 SYGVKD. The V segment lost 4 bases and the J segment 4 bases; nucleotides outside the gene matches: 3. The sequenced part of the CDR3 DNA is TGTGCCATCAGTGTTAGCGGGGATTACAATGAG. Amino acid sequence: CAISVSGDYNE. The entire CDR3 protein reads CAISVSGDYNEQFF.

This clone occurred a few times. The CDR3 goes on 3 residues after the read ends, and that part is filled in from the germline J gene. The gene calls are TRBV7-6 and TRBJ1-2; D might be TRBD1 (5 bases). The CDR3 runs to 15 residues. Germline V gene lookup returns CDR1 SGHVS and CDR2 FNYEAQ. Incomplete CDR3 DNA: TGTGCCAGCAGCAAGGCTGGCGGCCAGGGAAGGCAC. It yields the protein CASSKAGGQGRH. From start to end, the CDR3 is CASSKAGGQGRHYTF.

This clone was recorded a few times. The read finishes 3 residues shy of the CDR3 end, and the germline J gene is used to complete it. J is TRBJ1-2 and V is TRBV7-9; D may be TRBD1 (6 bases). Trimming cost V 5 bases and J 6 bases, with 16 bases left between them. The CDR3 covers 14 residues. Per the germline V gene, CDR1 is SEHNR and CDR2 is FQNEAQ (reference sequence). CDR3 DNA (partial): TGTGCCAGCAGCCTACAGGGACTATTGGATGGC. This encodes CASSLQGLLDG. The full-length CDR3 reads as CASSLQGLLDGYTF.

Judged by abundance, this clone is medium-sized. Sequencing ends 3 residues short of the CDR3 end; the germline J gene provides the rest. The chain combines TRBV10-1 with TRBJ2-4; D is perhaps TRBD1 (5 bases). The CDR3 has 13 amino acids. Germline CDR1 reads WNHNN; CDR2 reads SYGVQD (reference sequence). Trimming removed 0 bases from V and 9 bases from J, with 9 bases in between. CDR3: CASSESSRGIQYF. The CDR3 DNA, read in part, is TGCGCCAGCAGTGAGTCGAGTAGGGGCATT.

In its sample, this clone was seen many times. The read is 3 residues too short to cover the CDR3 end, so that end is filled in from the germline J gene. The rearrangement joins TRBV28 to TRBJ2-2, with D perhaps matching TRBD1 (6 bases). The CDR3 has 15 amino acids. Germline V gene sequence: CDR1 MDHEN, CDR2 SYDVKM. The CDR3 protein is CASSLQGSGANVLFF. The DNA read from the CDR3 is TGTGCCAGCAGTTTACAGGGGAGTGGGGCCAACGTG.